This T cell receptor (beta chain) was obtained from a study of CD8+CD57+ T cells in acquired aplastic anemia (dated by TCRdb to 2016 to 2018). Background for the entire study: Extracted DNA from sorted CD4+ and CD8+ cells averaged approximately 3 ug, ranging from about 0.17 to 30 ug. CD8+CD57+ expansion was defined as a frequency above the mean frequency observed in healthy subjects. Overall study results and their limits: Between patients and healthy controls, no significant difference in CD8+ Simpson's diversity was found (P=0.060). Roughly 30 CD8+ CDR3 sequences were found to be shared between patients and controls, but these sequences appeared to be highly expressed in patients and within the immunodominant clones of the patients.

TCR beta VDJ combination and CDR3 sequence profiling used genomic DNA as the template. An Illumina HiSeq 2000 was used for TCR repertoire sequencing. The authors' pipeline ran thus. Repertoires were assessed using TRBV/TRBJ rearrangement plots, CDR3 size and DJ length profiles, and Simpson's diversity index. The immunodominant clone was defined as the most abundant DNA sequence in deep sequencing data. CDR3 amino acid sequences were checked for sharing between subjects and were compared against published repertoires and the VDJdb database. TCRdb itself trimmed the public reads at Q25 with fastp, ran MiXCR and retained productive beta chains. Rows matching on CDR3 protein sequence are summarized as one entry with the most common DNA and genes. In this record, the V and J calls reflect TCRdb's handling and not the investigators' own analysis. The sample table holds about 160,000 distinct CDR3 sequences, of which around half were seen once. Under 3.5% of the sample is held by the ten biggest clonotypes.

Flow cytometry had shown CD8+CD57+ cell expansion in the patients selected for sequencing. Every patient had a diagnosis of severe acquired aplastic anemia based on International Study of Aplastic Anemia and Agranulocytosis and Camitta criteria. Patients had received no therapy at the time of blood sampling. TCR repertoires of sorted CD4+ and CD8+ blood T cells from severe aplastic anemia patients and healthy subjects were deep-sequenced in the study. Patients were enrolled in the USA under clinicaltrials.gov protocols 00001620, 01623167, 00001397, 00071045, 00081523 and 00961064. Ficoll-Paque density gradient centrifugation was used to isolate peripheral blood mononuclear cells. Before DNA extraction, CD4+ and CD8+ T cells were sorted by FACS or by magnetic beads. CDR3 length: 13 amino acids, cysteine to phenylalanine. Of the read, only the CDR3 DNA is kept; its 39 bases are in frame from base 1. V and J lose 3 bases and 7 bases, and a span of 12 bases separates them. Per the germline V gene, SGHTA is the CDR1 and FQGNSA is the CDR2.

Details on this clonotype: The clone's antigen remains unknown. No quality values exist for individual bases; no much larger clone is one base distant.

This clonotype was sampled from a human donor with aplastic anemia. This chain is built from TRBV7-2 and TRBJ1-2; TRBD1 might be the D gene, on 6 matching bases. The source material was sorted CD4+, CD8+, or CD8+CD57+ T cells (not recorded which) from PBMCs. The nucleotides are TGTGCCAGCAGCTTTGGCGGGGGCCTTGGCTACACCTTC. The resulting protein is CASSFGGGLGYTF.